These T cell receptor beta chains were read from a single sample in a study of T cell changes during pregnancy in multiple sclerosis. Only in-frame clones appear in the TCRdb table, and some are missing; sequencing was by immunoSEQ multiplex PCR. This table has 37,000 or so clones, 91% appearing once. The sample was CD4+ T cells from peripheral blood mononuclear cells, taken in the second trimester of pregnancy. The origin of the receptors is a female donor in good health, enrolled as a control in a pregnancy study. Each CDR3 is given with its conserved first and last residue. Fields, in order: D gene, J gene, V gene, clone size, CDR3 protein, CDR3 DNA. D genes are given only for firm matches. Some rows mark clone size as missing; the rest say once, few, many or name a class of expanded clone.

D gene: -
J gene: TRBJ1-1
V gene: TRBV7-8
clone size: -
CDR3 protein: CASSPKRSPLNTEAFF
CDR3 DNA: TGTGCCAGCAGCCCCAAGCGATCTCCTTTGAACACTGAAGCTTTCTTT

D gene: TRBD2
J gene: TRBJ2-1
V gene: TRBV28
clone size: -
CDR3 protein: CASRPPGLAGGYEQFF
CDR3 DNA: TGTGCCAGCAGACCGCCCGGACTAGCGGGAGGGTATGAGCAGTTCTTC

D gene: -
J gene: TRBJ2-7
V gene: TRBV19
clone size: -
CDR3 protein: CASSMAGQGGVYEQYF
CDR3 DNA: TGTGCCAGTAGTATGGCCGGCCAGGGTGGGGTCTACGAGCAGTACTTC

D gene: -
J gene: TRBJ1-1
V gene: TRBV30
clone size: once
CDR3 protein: CAWRGGVRGSNTEAFF
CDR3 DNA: TGTGCCTGGAGGGGTGGTGTCAGGGGATCGAACACTGAAGCTTTCTTT

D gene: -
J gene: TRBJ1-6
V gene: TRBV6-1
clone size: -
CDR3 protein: CASSELGGVAPLHF
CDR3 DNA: TGTGCCAGCAGTGAATTGGGAGGGGTAGCACCCCTCCACTTT

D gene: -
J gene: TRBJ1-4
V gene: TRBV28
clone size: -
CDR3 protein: CASSKQGLAEKLFF
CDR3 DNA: TGTGCCAGCAGTAAACAGGGCCTGGCTGAAAAACTGTTTTTT

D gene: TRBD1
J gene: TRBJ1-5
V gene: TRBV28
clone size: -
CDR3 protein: CASSFFDRVKRQPQHF
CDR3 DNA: TGTGCCAGCAGTTTCTTCGACAGGGTTAAGCGGCAGCCCCAGCATTTT

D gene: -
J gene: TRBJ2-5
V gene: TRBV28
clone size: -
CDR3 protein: CASSGLQWALQETQYF
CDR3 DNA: TGTGCCAGCAGTGGACTACAGTGGGCCCTCCAAGAGACCCAGTACTTC

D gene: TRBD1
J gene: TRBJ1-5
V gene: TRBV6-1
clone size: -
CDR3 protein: CASSEEGTGNQPQHF
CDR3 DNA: TGTGCCAGCAGTGAAGAAGGGACAGGTAATCAGCCCCAGCATTTT

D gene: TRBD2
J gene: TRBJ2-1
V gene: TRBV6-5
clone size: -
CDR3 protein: CASSPRGGFGNEQFF
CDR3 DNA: TGTGCCAGCAGTCCCCGGGGGGGATTTGGGAATGAGCAGTTCTTC

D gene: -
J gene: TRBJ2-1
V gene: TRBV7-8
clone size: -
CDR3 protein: CASSYSGDEQFF
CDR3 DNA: TGTGCCAGCAGCTATTCAGGGGATGAGCAGTTCTTC

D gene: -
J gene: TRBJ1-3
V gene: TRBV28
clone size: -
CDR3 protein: CASSPTGNPNLSGNTIYF
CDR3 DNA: TGTGCCAGCAGTCCAACAGGGAACCCCAACCTCTCTGGAAACACCATATATTTT

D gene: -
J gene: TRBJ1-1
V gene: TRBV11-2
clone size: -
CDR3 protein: CASSLGRVPGEILAFF
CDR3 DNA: TGTGCCAGCAGCTTAGGGCGGGTACCAGGTGAGATTTTGGCTTTCTTT

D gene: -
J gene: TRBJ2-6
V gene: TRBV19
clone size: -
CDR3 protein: CASSIEGHSGANVLTF
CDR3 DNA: TGTGCCAGTAGTATAGAGGGGCACTCTGGGGCCAACGTCCTGACTTTC

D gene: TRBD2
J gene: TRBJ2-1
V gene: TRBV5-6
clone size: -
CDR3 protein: CASSLGLSGTSVYNEQFF
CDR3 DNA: TGTGCCAGCAGCTTGGGCCTTTCCGGGACTAGCGTCTACAATGAGCAGTTCTTC

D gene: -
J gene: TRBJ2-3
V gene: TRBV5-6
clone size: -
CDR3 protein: CASSLQPDTQYF
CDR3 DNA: TGTGCCAGCAGCTTACAACCAGATACGCAGTATTTT

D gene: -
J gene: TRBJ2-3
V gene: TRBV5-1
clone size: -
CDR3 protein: CASSLATVTDTQYF
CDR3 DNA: TGCGCCAGCAGCCTGGCGACAGTTACAGATACGCAGTATTTT

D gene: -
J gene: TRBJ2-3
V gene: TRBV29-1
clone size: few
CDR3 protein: CSVPRRDYEDTQYF
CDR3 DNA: TGCAGCGTCCCTAGGCGGGATTATGAAGATACGCAGTATTTT

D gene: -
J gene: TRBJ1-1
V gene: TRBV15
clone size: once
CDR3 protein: CATSRNSGNLMNTEAFF
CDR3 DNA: TGTGCCACCAGCAGAAACTCAGGGAACCTAATGAACACTGAAGCTTTCTTT

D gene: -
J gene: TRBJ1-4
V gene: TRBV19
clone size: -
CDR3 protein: CASSIVGAAPTNEKLFF
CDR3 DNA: TGTGCCAGTAGTATAGTTGGGGCCGCCCCAACTAATGAAAAACTGTTTTTT

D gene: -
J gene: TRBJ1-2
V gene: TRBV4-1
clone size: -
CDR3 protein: CASSQQDFLPSPIYGYTF
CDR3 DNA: TGCGCCAGCAGCCAACAGGATTTTTTACCCTCCCCTATTTATGGCTACACCTTC

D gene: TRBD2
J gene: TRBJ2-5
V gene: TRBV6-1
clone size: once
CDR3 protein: CASSGTSGRAGGTQYF
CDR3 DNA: TGTGCCAGCAGTGGGACTAGCGGGAGGGCGGGGGGGACCCAGTACTTC

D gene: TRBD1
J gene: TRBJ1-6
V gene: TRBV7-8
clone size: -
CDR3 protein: CASSPGQGWDSPLHF
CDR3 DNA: TGTGCCAGCAGCCCGGGACAGGGTTGGGATTCACCCCTCCACTTT

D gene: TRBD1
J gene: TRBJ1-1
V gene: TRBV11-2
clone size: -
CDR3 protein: CASSAQGGTEAFF
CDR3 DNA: TGTGCCAGCAGCGCCCAGGGGGGCACTGAAGCTTTCTTT

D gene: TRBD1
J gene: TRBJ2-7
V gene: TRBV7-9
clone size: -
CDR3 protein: CASSTVWDTGDEQYF
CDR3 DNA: TGTGCCAGCAGCACCGTTTGGGACACAGGGGACGAGCAGTACTTC

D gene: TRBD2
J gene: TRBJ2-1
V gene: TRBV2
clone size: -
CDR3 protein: CASSGGRGANSGRSEQFF
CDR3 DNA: TGTGCCAGCAGTGGGGGTAGGGGGGCCAACAGCGGGAGATCTGAGCAGTTCTTC

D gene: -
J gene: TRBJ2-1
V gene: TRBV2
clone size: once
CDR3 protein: CASQFLFSGYSYNEQFF
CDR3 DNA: TGTGCCAGCCAGTTCTTATTTAGCGGTTACTCCTACAATGAGCAGTTCTTC

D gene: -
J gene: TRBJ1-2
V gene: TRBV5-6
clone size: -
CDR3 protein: CASSLGSQEDGYTF
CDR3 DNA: TGTGCCAGCAGCTTAGGGAGTCAGGAAGATGGCTACACCTTC

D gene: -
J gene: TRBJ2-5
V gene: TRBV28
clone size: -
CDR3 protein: CASSPGTLVSQETQYF
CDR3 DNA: TGTGCCAGCAGTCCCGGGACTCTAGTTTCCCAAGAGACCCAGTACTTC

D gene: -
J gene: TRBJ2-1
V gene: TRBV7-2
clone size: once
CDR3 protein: CASSLEVGGGSSYNEQFF
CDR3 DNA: TGTGCCAGCAGCTTAGAGGTTGGCGGCGGTAGCTCCTACAATGAGCAGTTCTTC

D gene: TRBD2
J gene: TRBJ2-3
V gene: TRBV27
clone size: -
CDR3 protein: CASSRDPLAGTDTQYF
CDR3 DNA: TGTGCCAGCAGTCGAGACCCTCTAGCGGGCACAGATACGCAGTATTTT

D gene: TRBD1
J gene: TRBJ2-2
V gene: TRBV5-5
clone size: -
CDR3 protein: CASSFIGTANTGELFF
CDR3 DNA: TGTGCCAGCAGTTTTATCGGGACAGCGAACACCGGGGAGCTGTTTTTT

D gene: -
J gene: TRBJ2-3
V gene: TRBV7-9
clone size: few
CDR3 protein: CASSLVNLVAEDTQYF
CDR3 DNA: TGTGCCAGCAGCTTAGTCAATCTGGTAGCGGAAGATACGCAGTATTTT